This T cell receptor (beta chain) was identified during a study of regulatory T cells in long-lasting Graves disease. Study-level background: Those Graves' patients who were newly diagnosed had been on antithyroid drugs under 3 months. Findings and caveats of the study: Exclusively peripheral blood, rather than thyroid tissue, was studied.

As for time point: newly diagnosed GD, antithyroid drugs for less than 3 months. Generation of the TCR library employed RNA extracted from PBMCs. This clonotype was counted at least ten times. Its antigen is currently unknown. This CDR3 spans 13 amino acids. Germline V gene lookup returns CDR1 GTSNPN and CDR2 SVGIG (reference sequence). V shed 3 bases, J shed 6 bases, and the junction held 2 bases outside the gene matches. HTBI primers from iRepertoire and Arm-PCR of CDR3 regions yielded the TCR beta libraries. TCRdb fed the multiplex PCR reads into MiXCR, producing one record per CDR3 protein. The data show 550,000 to 650,000 distinct CDR3 sequences, 15% to 20% seen once. This sample also belongs to another study, concerning T cells in Graves' hyperthyroidism and ophthalmopathy.

This sequence was found in a man aged 18 to 30 with Graves disease. The sample was peripheral blood mononuclear cells (PBMCs), taken at new diagnosis, from a patient treated with antithyroid drugs. The gene calls are TRBV30 and TRBJ2-2; TRBD2 aligns across 9 bases. This chain's CDR3 is CAWRSGRSGELFF. The CDR3 nucleotides read TGTGCCTGGAGAAGCGGGAGGTCCGGGGAGCTGTTTTTT.